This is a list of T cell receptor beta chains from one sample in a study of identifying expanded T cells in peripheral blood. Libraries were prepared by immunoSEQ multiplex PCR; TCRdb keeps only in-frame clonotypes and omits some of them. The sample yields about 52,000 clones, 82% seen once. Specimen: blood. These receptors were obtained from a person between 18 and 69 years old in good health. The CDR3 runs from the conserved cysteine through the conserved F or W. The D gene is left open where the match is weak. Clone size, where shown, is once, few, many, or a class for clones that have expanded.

CDR3nt: TGCGCCAGCGGGTCCGATGAGCAGTTCTTC
CDR3aa: CASGSDEQFF
abundance: once
d_gene: -
v_gene: TRBV10-2
j_gene: TRBJ2-1

CDR3nt: TGCGCCAGCAGCTTGTCAGTCCTAAGGACTGAAGCTTTCTTT
CDR3aa: CASSLSVLRTEAFF
abundance: -
d_gene: -
v_gene: TRBV5-1
j_gene: TRBJ1-1

CDR3nt: TGCGCCAGCAGCTCCACCGGGATTACTAGTAATGAGCAGTTCTTC
CDR3aa: CASSSTGITSNEQFF
abundance: once
d_gene: -
v_gene: TRBV5-1
j_gene: TRBJ2-1

CDR3nt: TGTGCCAGTAGTATAGCGCCCATACAGGGGGAACTCGGCAATGAGCAGTTCTTC
CDR3aa: CASSIAPIQGELGNEQFF
abundance: -
d_gene: TRBD1
v_gene: TRBV19
j_gene: TRBJ2-1

CDR3nt: TGTGCCAGCAGTTATTTGAACGGGGTAGGCACCGGGGAGCTGTTTTTT
CDR3aa: CASSYLNGVGTGELFF
abundance: -
d_gene: -
v_gene: TRBV6-5
j_gene: TRBJ2-2

CDR3nt: TGTGCCAGCAGTTACCAAGGGGGACAGAATCAGCCCCAGCATTTT
CDR3aa: CASSYQGGQNQPQHF
abundance: -
d_gene: TRBD1
v_gene: TRBV6-6
j_gene: TRBJ1-5

CDR3nt: TGTGCCAGCTCGACAGGGGCTGGATATGGCTACACCTTC
CDR3aa: CASSTGAGYGYTF
abundance: -
d_gene: TRBD1
v_gene: TRBV19
j_gene: TRBJ1-2

CDR3nt: TGTGCCAGCAGCTGGGGAGGGGAGGGCTACACCTTC
CDR3aa: CASSWGGEGYTF
abundance: -
d_gene: -
v_gene: TRBV5-6
j_gene: TRBJ1-2

CDR3nt: TGTGCCAGCAGGACTCGGACAGGGGGCGCTTTGGGTGGCTACACCTTC
CDR3aa: CASRTRTGGALGGYTF
abundance: -
d_gene: TRBD1
v_gene: TRBV27
j_gene: TRBJ1-2

CDR3nt: TGCGCCAGCAGCGACCTTACGCGCATGAACTATGGCTACACCTTC
CDR3aa: CASSDLTRMNYGYTF
abundance: -
d_gene: -
v_gene: TRBV4-1
j_gene: TRBJ1-2

CDR3nt: TGTGCCAGCAGCGTATTGGGCGGGGGGACAGGGAGCTCCTACAATGAGCAGTTCTTC
CDR3aa: CASSVLGGGTGSSYNEQFF
abundance: -
d_gene: -
v_gene: TRBV9
j_gene: TRBJ2-1

CDR3nt: TGTGCCAGCAGCTGGGACAGGCTGAACACCGGGGAGCTGTTTTTT
CDR3aa: CASSWDRLNTGELFF
abundance: -
d_gene: TRBD1
v_gene: TRBV25-1
j_gene: TRBJ2-2

CDR3nt: TGTGCCAGCAGCCAGTGGGGCGGGAGCGTCACAGATACGCAGTATTTT
CDR3aa: CASSQWGGSVTDTQYF
abundance: once
d_gene: TRBD2
v_gene: TRBV9
j_gene: TRBJ2-3

CDR3nt: TGTGCCAGCAGCTTACGTACGGGGTGGGGCAATGAGCAGTTCTTC
CDR3aa: CASSLRTGWGNEQFF
abundance: -
d_gene: -
v_gene: TRBV7-8
j_gene: TRBJ2-1

CDR3nt: TGTGCCAGCAGTGACGGGCCCTGGGGGACCCAGTACTTC
CDR3aa: CASSDGPWGTQYF
abundance: -
d_gene: -
v_gene: TRBV6-6
j_gene: TRBJ2-5

CDR3nt: TGTGCCAGCAGCTTGATGGGGGCGCCTGGCCACAATCAGCCCCAGCATTTT
CDR3aa: CASSLMGAPGHNQPQHF
abundance: -
d_gene: -
v_gene: TRBV5-4
j_gene: TRBJ1-5

CDR3nt: TGTGCCAGCAGCGACCGGGGGTGGGACATGGAACAAGAGACCCAGTACTTC
CDR3aa: CASSDRGWDMEQETQYF
abundance: -
d_gene: -
v_gene: TRBV7-8
j_gene: TRBJ2-5

CDR3nt: TGTGCCTGGATACGTCACGCGGGGGCCACAGATACGCAGTATTTT
CDR3aa: CAWIRHAGATDTQYF
abundance: -
d_gene: -
v_gene: TRBV30
j_gene: TRBJ2-3

CDR3nt: TGTGCCAGCAGCACCCAGGAAGGACAGGGACCCACAGATACGCAGTATTTT
CDR3aa: CASSTQEGQGPTDTQYF
abundance: -
d_gene: TRBD1
v_gene: TRBV11-3
j_gene: TRBJ2-3

CDR3nt: TGTGCCAGCTGCGGACAGTCTGGGGCCAACGTCCTGACTTTC
CDR3aa: CASCGQSGANVLTF
abundance: -
d_gene: -
v_gene: TRBV6-6
j_gene: TRBJ2-6

CDR3nt: TGTGCCAGCACGATAAAGACTGGAAACACCATATATTTT
CDR3aa: CASTIKTGNTIYF
abundance: -
d_gene: -
v_gene: TRBV6-1
j_gene: TRBJ1-3

CDR3nt: TGTGCCAGCAGCGAGGGACTAGCGGGAGTACAAGAGACCCAGTACTTC
CDR3aa: CASSEGLAGVQETQYF
abundance: -
d_gene: TRBD2
v_gene: TRBV11-3
j_gene: TRBJ2-5

CDR3nt: TGCGCCAGCAGCTTGGCCGCGGGGAGCGCAGATACGCAGTATTTT
CDR3aa: CASSLAAGSADTQYF
abundance: few
d_gene: -
v_gene: TRBV5-1
j_gene: TRBJ2-3

CDR3nt: TGTGCCAGCAGTTCCTTGGAGGGAATTGAGCAGTTCTTC
CDR3aa: CASSSLEGIEQFF
abundance: -
d_gene: -
v_gene: TRBV27
j_gene: TRBJ2-1

CDR3nt: TGCGCCAGCAGCTCCGGCGGCAACTATGGCTACACCTTC
CDR3aa: CASSSGGNYGYTF
abundance: -
d_gene: -
v_gene: TRBV5-1
j_gene: TRBJ1-2

CDR3nt: TGCGCCAGCATGAAACTAGCGGGAGGGCCGAATGAGCAGTTCTTC
CDR3aa: CASMKLAGGPNEQFF
abundance: -
d_gene: TRBD2
v_gene: TRBV5-1
j_gene: TRBJ2-1

CDR3nt: TGCGCCAGCAGTACTAACAGGGGGTCTAACACAGATACGCAGTATTTT
CDR3aa: CASSTNRGSNTDTQYF
abundance: -
d_gene: TRBD1
v_gene: TRBV5-1
j_gene: TRBJ2-3

CDR3nt: TGTGCCAGCAGCTTCCCAGAGACCCAGTACTTC
CDR3aa: CASSFPETQYF
abundance: few
d_gene: -
v_gene: TRBV7-9
j_gene: TRBJ2-5

CDR3nt: TGTGCCAGCAGCGCGGAACAGGTCTCTTATGGCTACACCTTC
CDR3aa: CASSAEQVSYGYTF
abundance: -
d_gene: -
v_gene: TRBV5-5
j_gene: TRBJ1-2

CDR3nt: TGTGCCAGCAGCCCTACCGGGGCCTATGGCTACACCTTC
CDR3aa: CASSPTGAYGYTF
abundance: -
d_gene: -
v_gene: TRBV28
j_gene: TRBJ1-2

CDR3nt: TGTGCCAGTGTTAGCGGGGGATACAATGAGCAGTTCTTC
CDR3aa: CASVSGGYNEQFF
abundance: -
d_gene: TRBD2
v_gene: TRBV19
j_gene: TRBJ2-1

CDR3nt: TGTGCCAGCAGCAACCAGATGCAAGGGGTTGGAGAGACCCAGTACTTC
CDR3aa: CASSNQMQGVGETQYF
abundance: -
d_gene: -
v_gene: TRBV21-1
j_gene: TRBJ2-5

CDR3nt: TGTGCCACCGAGGGGGACCGGGGTGATCAGCCCCAGCATTTT
CDR3aa: CATEGDRGDQPQHF
abundance: -
d_gene: -
v_gene: TRBV7-6
j_gene: TRBJ1-5

CDR3nt: TGTGCCAGCAGCCCAGGTCACGAGCAGTACTTC
CDR3aa: CASSPGHEQYF
abundance: -
d_gene: -
v_gene: TRBV7-8
j_gene: TRBJ2-7

CDR3nt: TGCGCCAGCAGCCGCCGAACTAGCGGGAGTTCCCATGAGCAGTTCTTC
CDR3aa: CASSRRTSGSSHEQFF
abundance: -
d_gene: TRBD2
v_gene: TRBV5-1
j_gene: TRBJ2-1

CDR3nt: TGTGCCAGCTGGGTAGTCCCCTATGGCTACACCTTC
CDR3aa: CASWVVPYGYTF
abundance: -
d_gene: -
v_gene: TRBV6-1
j_gene: TRBJ1-2

CDR3nt: TGCGCCAGCAGCTACCTCGGGGGGACCTACGAGCAGTACTTC
CDR3aa: CASSYLGGTYEQYF
abundance: -
d_gene: TRBD2
v_gene: TRBV5-1
j_gene: TRBJ2-7

CDR3nt: TGTGCCAGCAGCTTCAACAGGGCTAAGTACAATGAGCAGTTCTTC
CDR3aa: CASSFNRAKYNEQFF
abundance: -
d_gene: -
v_gene: TRBV7-2
j_gene: TRBJ2-1

CDR3nt: TGTGCCAGCAGCCAGAGGGGCAGGAACACTGAAGCTTTCTTT
CDR3aa: CASSQRGRNTEAFF
abundance: -
d_gene: -
v_gene: TRBV14
j_gene: TRBJ1-1